The 24 T cell receptor beta chains reported below all come from one sample, sequenced in a study of CD8 T cells in Susac syndrome. Random hexamers served to reverse transcribe roughly 0.5 to 1 ug RNA. TCRdb ran MiXCR on the immunoSEQ multiplex PCR reads and lists one entry per CDR3 protein. The sample comprises approximately 230,000 distinct CDR3 sequences, 85% to 95% of which are singletons, and around 0.07% rests with the top ten. Source material: CD4+ T cells from PBMCs. These receptors were obtained from a human donor with multiple sclerosis.

The gene calls are TRBV7-9 and TRBJ2-7, with D possibly TRBD2 on 5 matching bases. Trimming shortened V by 1 base and J by 4 bases, and 11 bases separated the two germline ends. Germline V gene lookup returns CDR1 SEHNR and CDR2 FQNEAQ (reference sequence). The CDR3 covers 14 residues. The CDR3 DNA reads TGTGCCAGCAGCTTAGGCGGAGGCTTTTACGAGCAGTACGTC. Its protein product is CASSLGGGFYEQYV.

This rearrangement joins TRBV4-1 to TRBJ1-4, with a tentative D call TRBD1 (5 bases). The V gene lost 9 bases and the J gene lost 8 bases, with 19 bases spanning the gap. Germline V CDR1 and CDR2: MGHRA, YSYEKL. The CDR3 is made up of 14 amino acids. The CDR3, as DNA: TGCGCCAGTATGAGGGACCTCCGGGGGGAAAAACTGTTTTTT. This codes for CASMRDLRGEKLFF.

The chain joins TRBV12-3 or TRBV12-4 to TRBJ1-1; TRBD1 is a possible D gene (5 bases). Trimming stripped 5 bases from V and 1 base from J, with 17 bases between. The CDR3 runs to 16 residues. The CDR3 nucleotides read TGTGCCAGCAGTCTAGGGGAGAGAAGGGGGAACACTGAAGCTTTCTTT. Residues: CASSLGERRGNTEAFF.

The rearrangement uses TRBV29-1 and TRBJ1-1, with D tentatively TRBD1 (5 bases). The germline CDR1 and CDR2 sequences are SQVTM and ANQGSEA. The V end was cut by 3 bases, the J end by 1 base, with 12 bases between. The CDR3 sequence is 14 residues long. The CDR3 nucleotides are TGCAGCGTTGAGGGGCGGCAGAAGAACACTGAAGCTTTCTTT. This encodes CSVEGRQKNTEAFF.

The rearrangement joins TRBV3-1 to TRBJ1-4, with D possibly matching TRBD1 (6 bases). Germline V CDR1 and CDR2: LGHDT, YNNKEL (reference sequence). This CDR3 comprises 14 residues. V lost 1 base and J lost 6, with 9 bases in between. This CDR3 reads CASSQGDTYEKLFF. The CDR3 DNA is TGTGCCAGCAGCCAAGGGGACACCTATGAAAAACTGTTTTTT.

J is TRBJ1-2 and V is TRBV7-9; TRBD1 matches at 9 bases. Looked up from germline, CDR1 is SEHNR and CDR2 is FQNEAQ (reference sequence). V trimming: 5 bases; J trimming: 5 bases; junction bases outside the gene matches: 9. CDR3 length: 15 amino acids. Here the CDR3 reads CASSDFQDRGYGYTF. The CDR3, as DNA: TGTGCCAGCAGCGACTTCCAGGACAGGGGTTATGGCTACACCTTC.

The chain combines TRBV2 with TRBJ2-1, with D unclear. CDR1 is SNHLY, CDR2 FYNNEI, per germline. The CDR3 loop spans 12 amino acids. Trimming shortened V by 10 bases and J by 0 bases, and 7 bases separated the two germline ends. The CDR3 nucleotides read TGTGCCAACACTCGCTCCTACAATGAGCAGTTCTTC. As protein: CANTRSYNEQFF.

The J gene is TRBJ2-3, the V gene TRBV5-1; TRBD2 matches at 14 bases. This CDR3 has 15 amino acids. Germline V gene data show CDR1 as SGHRS and CDR2 as YFSETQ. Germline trimming cut 5 bases from V and 6 bases from J; bases unmatched to any gene: 5. The CDR3 here is CASRTSGGASDTQYF. The CDR3 DNA reads as TGCGCCAGCAGGACTAGCGGGGGGGCCTCCGATACGCAGTATTTT.

The genes are TRBV9 and TRBJ2-7, with D unclear. This CDR3 is 14 amino acids long. The V gene lost 0 bases and the J gene lost 2 bases, with 9 bases spanning the gap. CDR1 is SGDLS, CDR2 YYNGEE, per germline. This CDR3 reads CASSVDGRTYEQYF. Here the CDR3 DNA reads TGTGCCAGCAGCGTAGATGGCCGGACCTACGAGCAGTACTTC.

V gene TRBV12-3 or TRBV12-4 combines with J gene TRBJ1-3; D remains ambiguous. The CDR3 is 15 residues long. The V end was cut by 4 bases, the J end by 1 base, with 11 bases between. The CDR3 here is CASSSQTPSGNTIYF. The CDR3 nucleotides read TGTGCCAGCAGTTCCCAGACCCCTTCTGGAAACACCATATATTTT.

The rearrangement links TRBV30 to TRBJ2-2; D remains ambiguous. CDR3 length: 12 amino acids. CDR1 GTSNPN and CDR2 SVGIG come from the germline V gene (reference sequence). V lost 2 bases and J lost 4, with 5 bases in between. Here the CDR3 reads CAWSPGTGELFF. Here the CDR3 DNA reads TGTGCCTGGAGTCCAGGCACCGGGGAGCTGTTTTTT.

J is TRBJ1-5 and V is TRBV9; 7 bases match TRBD1. Germline CDR1 SGDLS, CDR2 YYNGEE. Trimming took 0 bases from V and 5 from J; bases not matched to a gene: 5. This CDR3 spans 15 amino acids. CDR3 coding DNA: TGTGCCAGCAGCGTAGGAGGGGGCTCCGATCAGCCCCAGCATTTT. As protein: CASSVGGGSDQPQHF. Variable domain in full (rest from reference TRBV9 and TRBJ1-5): DSGVTQTPKHLITATGQRVTLRCSPRSGDLSVYWYQQSLDQGLQFLIQYYNGEERAKGNILERFSAQQFPDLHSELNLSSLELGDSALYFCASSVGGGSDQPQHFGDGTRLSIL.

V gene TRBV7-8 combines with J gene TRBJ2-7; D not resolved. Trimming took off 0 bases at V and 6 bases at J, with 9 bases between the two ends. Germline lookup yields CDR1 SGHVS and CDR2 FQNEAQ. There are 13 residues in the CDR3. The CDR3 sequence is CASSLASQFEQYV. CDR3 nucleotide sequence: TGTGCCAGCAGCTTAGCGAGCCAGTTCGAGCAGTACGTC.

V is TRBV14 and J is TRBJ1-1; maybe TRBD1 (6 bases). Germline loops: CDR1 SGHDN, CDR2 FVKESK. V dropped 6 bases and J dropped 1 base, with 9 bases sitting between them. This CDR3 contains 13 residues. CDR3 loop: CASSDRRNTEAFF. CDR3 bases: TGTGCCAGCAGTGACAGGAGGAACACTGAAGCTTTCTTT.

The V gene is TRBV20-1, the J gene TRBJ2-3, with TRBD2 matching 16 bases. This CDR3 contains 17 residues. The germline V gene has CDR1 DFQATT and CDR2 SNEGSKA (reference sequence). Trimming cost V 5 bases and J 5 bases; bases outside gene matches: 10. CDR3 bases: TGCAGTGCTGACATCGGGGGACTAGCGGGGGGGCTAGATACGCAGTATTTT. Residues: CSADIGGLAGGLDTQYF.

The chain links TRBV5-4 to TRBJ2-1; D is unresolved. Germline CDR1 SGHNT, CDR2 YYREEE (reference sequence). V lost 0 bases and J lost 8, with 6 bases in between. The CDR3 extends over 12 amino acids. CDR3 in amino acids: CASSLEFDEQFF. The CDR3 region has the DNA TGTGCCAGCAGCTTGGAGTTCGATGAGCAGTTCTTC.

V is TRBV28 and J is TRBJ2-2; TRBD2 aligns across 8 bases. The CDR3 spans 16 residues. The germline V gene has CDR1 MDHEN and CDR2 SYDVKM. V was pared by 6 bases and J by 0 bases, with 6 bases of the junction left unmatched. This CDR3 reads CASRTGSGANTGELFF. The CDR3, as DNA: TGTGCCAGCAGAACCGGTAGCGGGGCGAACACCGGGGAGCTGTTTTTT.

With regard to this clonotype: As the CDR3 is not closed by the conserved phenylalanine or tryptophan, this likely results from a read error. This chain links TRBV2 with TRBJ2-1; D not certain. Germline CDR1 and CDR2: SNHLY and FYNNEI. The V and J ends lost 3 bases and 2 bases respectively, with 11 bases between them. There are 15 residues in the CDR3. CDR3 sequence: CASSDSDFTYNEQFL. CDR3 sequence (DNA): TGTGCCAGCAGTGACTCCGACTTCACCTACAATGAGCAGTTCCTC.

This chain uses TRBV9 with TRBJ2-1; D remains ambiguous. Trimming took 0 bases from V and 10 from J, leaving 8 bases between them. The germline gives CDR1 SGDLS, CDR2 YYNGEE. This CDR3 region has 12 residues. As DNA, the CDR3 is TGTGCCAGCAGCGTAGTTGCTTCGGAGCAGTTCTTC. The encoded protein is CASSVVASEQFF.

The V gene is TRBV10-3, the J gene TRBJ1-2, with D perhaps matching TRBD1 (5 bases). The ends were cut back, 0 bases at V and 8 bases at J, with 16 bases in the middle. The CDR3 sequence is 15 residues long. Germline CDR1 reads ENHRY; CDR2 reads SYGVKD. The CDR3, as DNA: TGTGCCATCAGTGAGTCGAAATCGCAGGGTAACGGCTACACCTTC. Protein sequence: CAISESKSQGNGYTF.

The chain recombines TRBV4-2 with TRBJ2-3; D uncertain. CDR3 length: 12 residues. The ends were cut back, 5 bases at V and 8 bases at J, with 11 bases in the middle. The germline gives CDR1 LGHNA, CDR2 YNFKEQ. The CDR3: CASSAQMGTQYF. CDR3 coding DNA: TGTGCCAGCAGCGCACAGATGGGTACGCAGTATTTT.

The chain joins TRBV5-1 to TRBJ2-7; TRBD1 aligns across 8 bases. Germline V gene data show CDR1 as SGHRS and CDR2 as YFSETQ. The CDR3 is made up of 16 amino acids. J gave up 6 bases and V 4 bases, and 15 bases lay outside the gene matches. The CDR3 is CASSPIWRQGRREQYF. The DNA of the CDR3 is TGCGCCAGCAGCCCCATTTGGAGACAGGGGCGTCGCGAGCAGTACTTC.

The gene calls are TRBV7-9 and TRBJ1-3; D is unclear. CDR1 is SEHNR and CDR2 is FQNEAQ in the germline V gene (reference sequence). This CDR3 contains 16 residues. Trimming left V 1 base short and J 4 bases short, with 14 bases between. The CDR3 DNA follows: TGTGCCAGCAGCTTAGTGGAGACAACCAGAGGAAACACCATATATTTT. Translated: CASSLVETTRGNTIYF.

DNA of the CDR3: TGTGCCTGGAGGGATGTGGATACGCAGTATTTT. This gives the protein CAWRDVDTQYF. V usage is TRBV30 and J usage is TRBJ2-3, with unresolved D. Trimming left V 3 bases short and J 6 bases short, with 7 bases between. CDR3 length: 11 residues. Germline CDR1 GTSNPN, CDR2 SVGIG (reference sequence).